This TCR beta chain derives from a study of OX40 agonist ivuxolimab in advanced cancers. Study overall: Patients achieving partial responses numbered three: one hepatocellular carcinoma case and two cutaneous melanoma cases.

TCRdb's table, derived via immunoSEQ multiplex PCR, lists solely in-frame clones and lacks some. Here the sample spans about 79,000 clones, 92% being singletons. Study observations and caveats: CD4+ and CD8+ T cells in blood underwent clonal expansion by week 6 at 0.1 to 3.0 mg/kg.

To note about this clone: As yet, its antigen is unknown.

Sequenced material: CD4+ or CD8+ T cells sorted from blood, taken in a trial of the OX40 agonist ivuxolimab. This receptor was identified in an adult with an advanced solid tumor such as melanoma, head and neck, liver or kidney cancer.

CDR3 in DNA: TGCGCCAGCAGCTTGGACCCCGTGCTAGCGGGAGGAAGGGATGAGCAGTTCTTC. This sequence encodes CASSLDPVLAGGRDEQFF. The chain links TRBV5-1 to TRBJ2-1, with 11 bases aligning to TRBD2. Germline V gene sequence: CDR1 SGHRS, CDR2 YFSETQ. With 0 bases clipped from V and 8 bases from J, the junction kept 13 bases outside the gene matches. The CDR3 runs to 18 residues.